A selection of T cell receptor beta chains follows, all from one sample in a study of cytomegalovirus exposure and HLA in healthy donors. This table comes from immunoSEQ multiplex PCR, and its TCRdb copy is limited to in-frame clones, with some not included. The sample data list tens of thousands of clones. Sequencing was done on a sample of PBMCs. Receptors originate from a man aged 30-40 years in good health and CMV-seronegative. Both conserved end residues are part of each CDR3. Each record gives: D gene, V gene, CDR3 length, J gene, CDR3 protein, CDR3 DNA. D genes are given only for firm matches.

.,TRBV7-2,13,TRBJ2-5,CASSSWTEETQYF,TGTGCCAGCAGCTCTTGGACTGAGGAGACCCAGTACTTC
TRBD2,TRBV5-1,17,TRBJ2-1,CASSSGSLAGGHNEQFF,TGCGCCAGCAGCTCCGGAAGCCTAGCGGGAGGGCACAATGAGCAGTTCTTC
.,TRBV7-9,16,TRBJ2-3,CASSFFPGVGTDTQYF,TGTGCCAGCAGCTTCTTCCCGGGAGTGGGCACAGATACGCAGTATTTT
.,TRBV6-5,15,TRBJ1-1,CASSYGRRVHTEAFF,TGTGCCAGCAGTTACGGACGGAGGGTACACACTGAAGCTTTCTTT
.,TRBV19,15,TRBJ1-2,CASSVIGALNYGYTF,TGTGCCAGTAGTGTGATTGGGGCGCTGAACTATGGCTACACCTTC
TRBD1,TRBV29-1,15,TRBJ1-4,CSAYQGGSTNEKLFF,TGCAGCGCTTACCAGGGGGGAAGTACTAATGAAAAACTGTTTTTT
TRBD2,TRBV30,14,TRBJ2-1,CAWSSGTSDNEQFF,TGTGCCTGGAGTTCAGGGACTAGCGACAATGAGCAGTTCTTC
TRBD2,TRBV4-1,17,TRBJ2-1,CASSQDRIAGGPNEQFF,TGCGCCAGCAGCCAAGATAGGATAGCGGGAGGACCCAATGAGCAGTTCTTC
TRBD1,TRBV4-3,15,TRBJ2-5,CASSQDMRQGETQYF,TGCGCCAGCAGCCAAGATATGCGACAGGGGGAGACCCAGTACTTC
.,TRBV10-3,15,TRBJ1-4,CAINESGTLNEKLFF,TGTGCCATCAATGAGTCGGGGACTTTGAATGAAAAACTGTTTTTT
.,TRBV6-4,13,TRBJ2-3,CASSSGSTDTQYF,TGTGCCAGCAGTAGCGGGAGCACAGATACGCAGTATTTT
TRBD1,TRBV5-1,18,TRBJ2-6,CASSQQTGAFSGANVLTF,TGCGCCAGCAGCCAACAGACAGGGGCTTTTTCTGGGGCCAACGTCCTGACTTTC
TRBD2,TRBV4-3,17,TRBJ2-3,CATPGLAGGRSTDTQYF,TGCGCCACTCCGGGACTAGCGGGGGGCAGGAGCACAGATACGCAGTATTTT
TRBD1,TRBV4-3,15,TRBJ1-6,CASSLATGLNSPLHF,TGCGCCAGCAGCCTCGCGACAGGGTTGAATTCACCCCTCCACTTT
.,TRBV18,14,TRBJ1-5,CASSPAAGLQPQHF,TGTGCCAGCTCACCGGCGGCAGGGTTGCAGCCCCAGCATTTT
.,TRBV18,13,TRBJ2-3,CASSPGIGDTQYF,TGTGCCAGCTCACCGGGCATCGGAGATACGCAGTATTTT
TRBD1,TRBV10-3,16,TRBJ2-3,CAISEWGQGNTDTQYF,TGTGCCATCAGTGAGTGGGGACAGGGGAACACAGATACGCAGTATTTT
TRBD2,TRBV18,13,TRBJ2-4,CASSPELADIQYF,TGTGCCAGCTCACCTGAACTAGCGGACATTCAGTACTTC
TRBD1,TRBV6-1,15,TRBJ1-5,CASSVPGQGDQPQHF,TGTGCCAGCAGTGTTCCGGGACAGGGCGATCAGCCCCAGCATTTT
TRBD1,TRBV4-2,21,TRBJ1-3,CASSQEHLGRGRLSSGNNIYF,TGTGCCAGCAGCCAAGAGCATTTGGGCAGGGGGCGGTTATCGTCTGGAAACAACATATATTTT
.,TRBV20-1,11,TRBJ1-2,CSARAGYGYTF,TGCAGTGCCAGAGCCGGGTATGGCTACACCTTC
.,TRBV19,13,TRBJ1-1,CASSHTLNTEAFF,TGTGCCAGTAGTCACACACTGAACACTGAAGCTTTCTTT
TRBD1,TRBV5-5,14,TRBJ1-1,CAGQTTGGGTEAFF,TGTGCCGGACAAACTACAGGGGGTGGCACTGAAGCTTTCTTT
.,TRBV29-1,14,TRBJ2-5,CSVDTGNPAETQYF,TGCAGCGTGGACACAGGGAACCCCGCAGAGACCCAGTACTTC
TRBD1,TRBV7-2,13,TRBJ1-5,CASSFTGDQPQHF,TGTGCCAGCAGCTTCACAGGGGATCAGCCCCAGCATTTT
.,TRBV6-1,16,TRBJ1-6,CASSEASGRGSSPLHF,TGTGCCAGCAGTGAAGCTTCCGGCAGGGGTAGTTCACCCCTCCACTTT
.,TRBV7-9,13,TRBJ1-1,CANAERSNTEAFF,TGTGCCAACGCGGAAAGGTCCAACACTGAAGCTTTCTTT
TRBD1,TRBV4-1,16,TRBJ2-2,CASTSQGQGNTGELFF,TGCGCCAGTACCTCCCAAGGACAGGGGAACACCGGGGAGCTGTTTTTT
.,TRBV6-6,16,TRBJ2-1,CASSYLRGGVLDEQFF,TGTGCCAGCAGTTACCTTCGTGGGGGCGTGCTCGATGAGCAGTTCTTC
TRBD2,TRBV5-6,17,TRBJ2-1,CASSLDPAGGFYNEQFF,TGTGCCAGCAGCTTGGATCCGGCGGGAGGGTTCTACAATGAGCAGTTCTTC
TRBD1,TRBV19,15,TRBJ1-5,CASTAGQGLGQPQHF,TGTGCCAGTACTGCTGGACAGGGATTGGGTCAGCCCCAGCATTTT
TRBD2,TRBV6-1,14,TRBJ2-2,CASSGLAGGGELFF,TGTGCCAGCAGTGGGCTAGCGGGAGGGGGGGAGCTGTTTTTT
.,TRBV7-8,15,TRBJ1-2,CASSLSSGGTSGYTF,TGTGCCAGCAGCTTATCGTCCGGGGGGACTTCAGGCTACACCTTC
TRBD2,TRBV18,14,TRBJ2-7,CASSLTSGLTEQYF,TGTGCCAGCTCACTTACTAGCGGTCTAACCGAGCAGTACTTC
TRBD1,TRBV5-1,13,TRBJ1-6,CASSQGQNDLLHF,TGCGCCAGCAGCCAGGGACAGAATGATCTCCTACACTTT
.,TRBV6-5,14,TRBJ1-5,CASSSGTPYQPQHF,TGTGCCAGCAGTTCCGGGACACCGTATCAGCCCCAGCATTTT
.,TRBV6-1,14,TRBJ2-7,CASSANPGPHEQYF,TGTGCCAGCAGTGCAAACCCAGGTCCCCACGAGCAGTACTTC
.,TRBV5-1,14,TRBJ2-7,CASRPGISAYEQYF,TGCGCCAGCAGGCCCGGGATCTCGGCCTACGAGCAGTACTTC
TRBD1,TRBV6-5,16,TRBJ2-7,CASSYSLGQGYYEQYF,TGTGCCAGCAGTTACTCGCTGGGACAGGGTTATTACGAGCAGTACTTC
TRBD1,TRBV2,14,TRBJ1-5,CASSAGTGHQPQHF,TGTGCCAGCAGTGCGGGGACAGGGCATCAGCCCCAGCATTTT
.,TRBV6-5,14,TRBJ2-7,CASSSGLGAYEQYF,TGTGCCAGCAGTTCAGGGTTAGGAGCCTACGAGCAGTACTTC
.,TRBV18,17,TRBJ1-2,CASSPPAGSAANYGYTF,TGTGCCAGCTCACCACCGGCGGGGTCGGCGGCTAACTATGGCTACACCTTC
TRBD2,TRBV6-5,15,TRBJ2-3,CASSYSSGGADKQYF,TGTGCCAGCAGTTACTCTAGCGGGGGGGCGGATAAGCAGTATTTT
.,TRBV9,15,TRBJ1-6,CASSVVQDPNSPLHF,TGTGCCAGCAGCGTAGTGCAGGATCCCAATTCACCCCTCCACTTT
.,TRBV5-1,14,TRBJ2-2,CASSLDRNTGELFF,TGCGCCAGCAGCCTAGACAGGAACACCGGGGAGCTGTTTTTT
TRBD2,TRBV5-1,15,TRBJ2-3,CASSLVGGPTDTQYF,TGCGCCAGCAGCTTGGTGGGAGGGCCCACAGATACGCAGTATTTT
TRBD2,TRBV5-7,17,TRBJ2-3,CASSSVGTSGGTDTQYF,TGTGCCAGCAGCTCCGTCGGGACTAGCGGGGGGACAGATACGCAGTATTTT
.,TRBV19,16,TRBJ2-7,CASSPLGGGSGREQYF,TGTGCCAGTAGTCCCCTAGGGGGAGGGTCTGGGCGCGAGCAGTACTTC